This T cell receptor beta chain comes out of a study of sequential checkpoint blockade in melanoma. Study-wide background: Randomization was 1:1 between first-line nivolumab→ipilimumab and ipilimumab→nivolumab. Both treatment sequences were followed by maintenance nivolumab.

Profiled with immunoSEQ multiplex PCR; TCRdb holds only in-frame clones, not every one. This table holds tens of thousands of clones, 84% found once. Stated treatment: randomized to nivolumab then ipilimumab (arm A) or the reverse (arm B). DNA-damaging chemotherapy had not been given to any patient beforehand. From thawed PBMCs, live CD3+CD8+ cells negative for CD19 and CD56 were sorted. This TCR came from a human donor with melanoma. Here the sequenced sample was CD8+ T cells sorted from blood (inferred from file names), taken from a patient given nivolumab and ipilimumab in sequence.

The CDR3 bases are TGTGCCTGGAAAAGGGGGAGCTCCTACGAGCAGTACTTC. Its translation is CAWKRGSSYEQYF. The chain combines TRBV30 with TRBJ2-7; possible D gene TRBD1, 6 bases. CDR1 is GTSNPN, CDR2 SVGIG, per germline (reference sequence). CDR3 length: 13 amino acids. V was clipped by 4 bases and J by 0 bases, with 10 bases between them.